This T cell receptor beta chain was obtained from a study of blood T cells in healthy people across ages. No fewer than 5 micrograms of total RNA were isolated from every sample. In germline, CDR1 is MNHEY, CDR2 SVGEGT. Between the trimmed V and J ends, which lost 7 bases and 8 bases, there was a span of 14 bases. The CDR3 length is 12 residues. The use of a sample-barcoded 5' primer and a J-beta primer mix characterized a second PCR of about 7 to 12 cycles. Every cDNA molecule carried a tag from a template-switch adaptor bearing 12 random nucleotides. MiXCR, run by TCRdb on the 5' RACE reads, gives a single entry per CDR3 protein. The data contain about 760,000 distinct CDR3 sequences, 45% to 70% of them singletons.

Material for sequencing was blood. V and J are TRBV6-2 or TRBV6-3 and TRBJ1-2, with no clear D. The receptor comes from a man aged 35 to 55 in good health. The DNA for the CDR3 is TGTGCCAGCATCAACGAGGATAACGGCTACACCTTC. Protein: CASINEDNGYTF.